This T cell receptor (beta chain) was retrieved from a study of blood T cell repertoires in COVID-19. Study information: Samples came from the United States, Italy and Spain, spanning acute and convalescent COVID-19. Sources were T cells, B-cell-depleted T cells, or PBMCs; the material itself was cDNA or gDNA.

Residents of 24 US areas, aged roughly 18 to 89 years, made up the participants. In the 2 weeks before study entry, exposed participants met a COVID-19 case, which was PCR-confirmed or clinician-diagnosed. Method: immunoSEQ multiplex PCR; TCRdb's copy keeps in-frame clones and lacks some. The sample has about 280,000 clones, around 83% seen once; the top ten hold roughly 5.3%. This clone was detected only a few times. A much larger clone differs from this one at a single base, so this may be a read error. The TCR originated in a man aged 35-49 years who had been exposed to COVID-19. The sequenced sample consisted of PBMCs or T cells enriched from blood (not recorded which).

CDR3 sequence reads: CASSLDRNTEAFF. CDR3 sequence (DNA): TGTGCCAGCAGCCTAGACAGGAACACTGAAGCTTTCTTT. V usage is TRBV3-1 (or the pseudogene TRBV3-2) and J usage is TRBJ1-1; a possible D gene is TRBD1 (5 bases). Germline-derived CDR1 and CDR2 are LGHDT and YNNKEL (reference sequence). The CDR3 has 13 residues. V gave up 4 bases and J gave up 1 base, with 7 bases separating them.